Below, 2 T cell receptor beta chains from the same sample are listed, as sequenced in a study of shared clonotypes between healthy human individuals. The assay was immunoSEQ multiplex PCR, and TCRdb's table has in-frame clones only and misses some. The data show 97,000 or so clones, around 43% seen once. Sequenced: PBMCs. The origin of the receptors is a woman in her 40s in good health. Some clones in this sample may be carry-over from other donors' samples.

CDR3 nucleotides: TGTGCCAGCAGACCCACCGACAGGGAATACGATACGCAGTATTTT. Encoded protein: CASRPTDREYDTQYF. The chain uses TRBV27 and TRBJ2-3, with 7 bases identical to TRBD1. Germline V lookup: CDR1 MNHEY, CDR2 SMNVEV (reference sequence). V lost 6 bases and J lost 6; bases outside the gene matches: 12. The CDR3 totals 15 residues.

The chain uses TRBV6-1 and TRBJ2-7, with unresolved D. In germline, CDR1 is MNHNS, CDR2 SASEGT. The V end was cut by 6 bases, the J end by 4 bases, with 10 bases between. The CDR3 covers 12 residues. CDR3 coding DNA: TGTGCCAGCAGGTCCCCCTCGTACGAGCAGTACTTC. Translated: CASRSPSYEQYF.